These 24 T cell receptor beta chains were sequenced from one sample in a study of T cell responses to AZD1222 COVID-19 vaccine. Data came from immunoSEQ multiplex PCR; TCRdb stores just in-frame clones and leaves some out. The sample has more than 140,000 clones; around 91% are singletons. The sequencing used peripheral blood, collected on day 0 of AZD1222 vaccination. These receptors were collected from an adult in good health.

This clone was observed a few times. This chain joins TRBV25-1 and TRBJ1-6, with D tentatively TRBD1 (5 bases). Trimming shortened V by 4 bases and J by 7 bases, and 14 bases separated the two germline ends. This CDR3 is 15 amino acids long. CDR1 is MGHDK, CDR2 SYGVNS, per germline. The DNA of the CDR3 is TGTGCCAGCAGTGGGTTGTCGGGGCTAAATTCACCCCTCCACTTT. Translated: CASSGLSGLNSPLHF.

V is TRBV4-1 and J is TRBJ2-2; TRBD2 aligns across 10 bases. This CDR3 has 16 residues. The germline V gene has CDR1 MGHRA and CDR2 YSYEKL. The junction had 4 bases not matched to a gene; V was cut back by 1 base and J by 5 bases. DNA for the CDR3: TGCGCCAGCAGCCAAGCTAGCGGGAGAGGGACCGGGGAGCTGTTTTTT. As protein: CASSQASGRGTGELFF.

V and J are TRBV18 and TRBJ2-3, with TRBD2 matching 13 bases. The CDR3 loop spans 18 amino acids. Germline CDR1 and CDR2: KGHSH and LQKENI. With V trimmed by 3 bases and J by 1 base, 7 bases remained unmatched. The CDR3 sequence is CASSPPPGLAGGTDTQYF. In nucleotides, the CDR3 is TGTGCCAGCTCACCCCCCCCCGGACTAGCGGGGGGCACAGATACGCAGTATTTT.

The J gene is TRBJ1-1, the V gene TRBV3-1 (or the pseudogene TRBV3-2); weak D call: TRBD1 (5 bases). The V and J ends lost 4 bases and 0 bases respectively, with 9 bases between them. The CDR3 consists of 14 residues. The germline V gene has CDR1 LGHDT and CDR2 YNNKEL (reference sequence). CDR3 protein: CASSPRGMNTEAFF. In nucleotides, the CDR3 is TGTGCCAGCAGCCCGAGGGGCATGAACACTGAAGCTTTCTTT.

This chain uses TRBV18 with TRBJ2-7; D may match TRBD1 or TRBD2 (5 bases each). The CDR3 sequence is 13 residues long. CDR1 is KGHSH, CDR2 LQKENI, per germline. V dropped 0 bases and J dropped 7 bases, with 10 bases sitting between them. CDR3 region: CASSPPGAREQYF. DNA of the CDR3: TGTGCCAGCTCACCACCCGGGGCTAGGGAGCAGTACTTC.

The rearrangement uses TRBV19 and TRBJ1-5; D perhaps matches TRBD1 (5 bases). Germline V gives CDR1 LNHDA, CDR2 SQIVND (reference sequence). The ends were cut back, 0 bases at V and 6 bases at J, with 15 bases in the middle. The CDR3 loop spans 16 amino acids. CDR3 nucleotide sequence: TGTGCCAGTAGTATAGATGGGTTCAGGGCGGGTCAGCCCCAGCATTTT. Translating it yields CASSIDGFRAGQPQHF.

V and J are TRBV18 and TRBJ2-1, with D unresolved. V was shortened by 4 bases and J by 8 bases, with 12 bases between the two germline ends. This CDR3 is built from 13 residues. Germline CDR1 KGHSH, CDR2 LQKENI. The CDR3, as DNA: TGTGCCAGCTCACGTAACTATCAGGATGAGCAGTTCTTC. Its protein product is CASSRNYQDEQFF.

The chain uses TRBV6-4 and TRBJ1-2, with a weak D call TRBD1 (6 bases). Trimming took off 0 bases at V and 7 bases at J, with 9 bases between the two ends. The CDR3 runs to 13 residues. The germline CDR1 and CDR2 sequences are MRHNA and SNTAGT. The CDR3: CASSDSAGAGYTF. The CDR3 bases are TGTGCCAGCAGTGACTCGGCAGGGGCTGGCTACACCTTC.

V is TRBV10-3 and J is TRBJ2-7, with D maybe TRBD2 (6 bases). Germline assignment: CDR1 ENHRY and CDR2 SYGVKD. Trimming removed 6 bases from V and 2 bases from J, with 11 bases in between. The length of the CDR3 is 13 residues. CDR3 protein: CAIRGEVTYEQYF. CDR3 sequence (DNA): TGTGCCATCAGGGGGGAGGTGACCTACGAGCAGTACTTC.

The J gene is TRBJ1-3, the V gene TRBV9, with D unresolved. CDR1 and CDR2 (germline): SGDLS, YYNGEE. The CDR3 is 14 residues long. The V gene lost 5 bases and the J gene lost 0 bases, with 9 bases spanning the gap. The CDR3 spells CASSQLSSGNTIYF. For the CDR3, the DNA is TGTGCCAGCAGTCAACTCAGCTCTGGAAACACCATATATTTT.

The chain employs TRBV5-5 and TRBJ2-5; the D is unclear. This CDR3 has 14 amino acids. Deletions cut 0 bases from V and 5 bases from J, with 11 bases between. Germline V gives CDR1 SGHKS, CDR2 YYEKEE (reference sequence). The CDR3 DNA follows: TGTGCCAGCAGCTTGGGACAAACCAGGGAGACCCAGTACTTC. Amino acid sequence: CASSLGQTRETQYF.

The chain employs TRBV11-2 and TRBJ2-7; no clear D gene. The CDR3 consists of 14 residues. The germline gives CDR1 SGHAT, CDR2 FQNNGV. The V and J ends lost 10 bases and 0 bases respectively, with 16 bases between them. The CDR3 DNA follows: TGTGCCACTAAGGCCGGGCACAGCTCCTACGAGCAGTACTTC. It is translated as CATKAGHSSYEQYF.

The gene calls are TRBV23-1 and TRBJ1-1, with unresolved D. TRBV23-1 is an ORF, and what it does is uncertain. The CDR3 length is 16 residues. V dropped 8 bases and J dropped 2 bases, with 21 bases sitting between them. CDR3 bases: TGCGCCAGCGGCTCCAGACAAGGCCTGGAAAACACTGAAGCTTTCTTT. It specifies CASGSRQGLENTEAFF.

J is TRBJ2-7 and V is TRBV28, with 10 positions matching TRBD2. V dropped 6 bases and J dropped 6; count of bases not matched to a gene: 8. The CDR3 spans 14 residues. Germline V gene lookup returns CDR1 MDHEN and CDR2 SYDVKM. In DNA form, the CDR3 reads TGTGCCAGCAGCCAGGGACTAGCGAATCGCGAGCAGTACTTC. It translates to CASSQGLANREQYF.

V gene TRBV28 combines with J gene TRBJ1-1, with 12 bases matching TRBD1. The CDR3 is 15 residues long. Trimming took 11 bases from V and 3 from J; bases not matched to a gene: 10. Germline V gene lookup returns CDR1 MDHEN and CDR2 SYDVKM. CDR3 DNA: TGTGCCGGGACGGGACAGGGGGCCGGTGACACTGAAGCTTTCTTT. This codes for CAGTGQGAGDTEAFF.

The V gene is TRBV12-3 or TRBV12-4, the J gene TRBJ1-5, with D uncertain. V shed 5 bases and J shed 7 bases, with 12 bases lying between them. This CDR3 spans 13 amino acids. The chain's CDR3 is CASSAQFRQPQHF. The CDR3 DNA is TGTGCCAGCAGTGCACAGTTCAGACAGCCCCAGCATTTT.

The rearrangement uses TRBV19 and TRBJ2-7, with no clear D. CDR3 size: 13 residues. Germline CDR1 is LNHDA and CDR2 is SQIVND (reference sequence). V shed 6 bases and J shed 0 bases, with 9 bases lying between them. CDR3 nucleotide sequence: TGTGCCAGTAGGTCGGAACCCTCCTACGAGCAGTACTTC. Its protein product is CASRSEPSYEQYF.

The rearrangement links TRBV6-2 or TRBV6-3 to TRBJ2-7, with a weak D call TRBD2 (5 bases). Trimming stripped 0 bases from V and 0 bases from J, with 12 bases between. The germline V gene encodes CDR1 MNHEY and CDR2 SVGEGT. The CDR3 covers 16 residues. CDR3 residues: CASSYSTGVPSYEQYF. DNA of the CDR3: TGTGCCAGCAGTTACTCGACCGGGGTCCCCTCCTACGAGCAGTACTTC.

V is TRBV9 and J is TRBJ2-7; no clear D gene. The germline CDR1 and CDR2 sequences are SGDLS and YYNGEE. The CDR3 runs 13 residues. V dropped 2 bases and J dropped 6 bases, with 12 bases sitting between them. This CDR3 is CASSVRTTGEQYF. CDR3 DNA: TGTGCCAGCAGCGTCCGGACGACGGGCGAGCAGTACTTC. Variable domain in full (rest from reference TRBV9 and TRBJ2-7): DSGVTQTPKHLITATGQRVTLRCSPRSGDLSVYWYQQSLDQGLQFLIQYYNGEERAKGNILERFSAQQFPDLHSELNLSSLELGDSALYFCASSVRTTGEQYFGPGTRLTVT.

The chain has TRBV19 and TRBJ2-2; 10 bases map to TRBD2. This CDR3 has 17 residues. V gave up 4 bases and J gave up 1 base; unmatched junction bases: 6. The germline V gene has CDR1 LNHDA and CDR2 SQIVND (reference sequence). The CDR3 sequence is CASSRSPSGRNTGELFF. Here the CDR3 DNA reads TGTGCCAGTAGTAGATCCCCTAGCGGGAGGAACACCGGGGAGCTGTTTTTT.

The chain recombines TRBV24-1 with TRBJ2-1; D ambiguous. The V gene's germline CDR1 is KGHDR and CDR2 SFDVKD. The CDR3 consists of 12 residues. V lost 9 bases, J lost 5 bases, and 10 bases lay in between. The CDR3 loop reads CATVGFDNEQFF. The CDR3 DNA is TGTGCCACCGTAGGGTTCGACAATGAGCAGTTCTTC.

This chain uses TRBV5-6 with TRBJ1-1; no clear D. Germline V gene data show CDR1 as SGHDT and CDR2 as YYEEEE. This CDR3 is built from 14 residues. V was shortened by 4 bases and J by 4 bases, with 14 bases between the two germline ends. CDR3 sequence (DNA): TGTGCCAGCAGCCCCGGACTGGTGGTCACTGAAGCTTTCTTT. It is translated as CASSPGLVVTEAFF.

This clone was observed once. The chain has TRBV7-2 and TRBJ2-7; 12 bases match TRBD1. The CDR3 contains 15 residues. Trimming at V came to 5 bases and at J to 3 bases, leaving 5 bases not matched to a gene. From germline, CDR1 is SGHTA and CDR2 FQGNSA. This chain's CDR3 is CASSPGTGGIYEQYF. In DNA, the CDR3 is TGTGCCAGCAGCCCCGGGACAGGGGGCATCTACGAGCAGTACTTC.

This clone was detected only a few times. CDR3 nucleotides: TGTGCCAGCAGGATGCCGGGACTGAGGGAAGGCTACACCTTC. It specifies CASRMPGLREGYTF. The chain couples TRBV2 to TRBJ1-2; TRBD1 is a possible D gene (5 bases). Germline-derived CDR1 and CDR2 are SNHLY and FYNNEI. The CDR3 extends over 14 amino acids. V lost 6 bases and J lost 8, with 19 bases in between.